This paragraph reports one T cell receptor beta chain. Primers used in a second PCR of about 6 to 11 cycles were a sample-barcoded 5' primer and a J-beta primer mix. From the 5' RACE reads, TCRdb called clonotypes with MiXCR, one entry per CDR3 protein. The sample has roughly 1 million distinct CDR3 sequences, about 23% seen once. Trimming removed 4 bases at V and 15 bases at J, with 22 bases between. CDR1 and CDR2 (germline): MGHRA, YSYEKL. The CDR3 runs to 14 residues. This specimen belongs to a study of blood T cells in healthy people across ages. These data are also associated with another study on T cells of mothers and their children.

The clonotype was recovered from a girl aged 2-10 years in good health. This rearrangement joins TRBV4-1 to TRBJ2-1, with D unclear. Sequenced sample: blood. CDR3 nucleotides: TGCGCCAGCAGCCCCGAGGAAGATGTGCCACGTCGGTTCTTC. It specifies CASSPEEDVPRRFF.